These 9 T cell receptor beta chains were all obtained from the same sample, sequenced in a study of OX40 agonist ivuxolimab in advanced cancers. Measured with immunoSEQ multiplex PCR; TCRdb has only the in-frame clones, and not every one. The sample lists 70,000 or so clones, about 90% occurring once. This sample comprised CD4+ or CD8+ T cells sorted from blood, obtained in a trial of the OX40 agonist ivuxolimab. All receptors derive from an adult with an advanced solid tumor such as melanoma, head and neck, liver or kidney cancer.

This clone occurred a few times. Here the CDR3 DNA reads TGTGCCAGCTCACCAGGACCCGGGGAAAAACTGTTTTTT. Amino acid sequence: CASSPGPGEKLFF. This rearrangement joins TRBV18 to TRBJ1-4; D remains unclear. CDR3 length equals 13 residues. The V gene's germline CDR1 is KGHSH and CDR2 LQKENI. V shed 2 bases and J shed 8 bases, with 9 bases lying between them. The full variable domain, completed using reference TRBV18 and TRBJ1-4, is NAGVMQNPRHLVRRRGQEARLRCSPMKGHSHVYWYRQLPEEGLKFMVYLQKENIIDESGMPKERFSAEFPKEGPSILRIQQVVRGDSAAYFCASSPGPGEKLFFGSGTQLSVL.

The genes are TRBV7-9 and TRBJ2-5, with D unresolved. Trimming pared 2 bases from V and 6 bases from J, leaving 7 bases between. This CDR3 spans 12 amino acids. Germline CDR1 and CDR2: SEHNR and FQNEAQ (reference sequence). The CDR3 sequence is CASSLKFQTQYF. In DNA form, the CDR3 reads TGTGCCAGCAGCTTAAAATTCCAGACCCAGTACTTC.

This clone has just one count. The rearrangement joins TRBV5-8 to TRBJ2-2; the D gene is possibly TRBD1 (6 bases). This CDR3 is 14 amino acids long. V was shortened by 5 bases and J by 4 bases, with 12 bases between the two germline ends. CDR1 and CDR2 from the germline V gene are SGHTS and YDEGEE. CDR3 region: CASSFGQITGELFF. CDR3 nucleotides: TGTGCCAGCAGTTTTGGACAGATCACCGGGGAGCTGTTTTTT.

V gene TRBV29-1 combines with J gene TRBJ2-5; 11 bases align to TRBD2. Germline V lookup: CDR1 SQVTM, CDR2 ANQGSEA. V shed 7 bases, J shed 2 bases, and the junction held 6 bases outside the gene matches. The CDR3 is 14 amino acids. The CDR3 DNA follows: TGCAGCGCCTCCCGGACTAGCGGGCAAGAGACCCAGTACTTC. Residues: CSASRTSGQETQYF. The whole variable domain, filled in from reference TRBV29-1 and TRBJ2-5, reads SAVISQKPSRDICQRGTSLTIQCQVDSQVTMMFWYRQQPGQSLTLIATANQGSEATYESGFVIDKFPISRPNLTFSTLTVSNMSPEDSSIYLCSASRTSGQETQYFGPGTRLLVL.

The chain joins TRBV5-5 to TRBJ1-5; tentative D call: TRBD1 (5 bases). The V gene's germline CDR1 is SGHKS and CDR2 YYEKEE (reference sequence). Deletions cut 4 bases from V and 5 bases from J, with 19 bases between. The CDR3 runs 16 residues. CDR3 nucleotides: TGTGCCAGCAGCCTGGGGGTGACGGGAGGGTATCAGCCCCAGCATTTT. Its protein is CASSLGVTGGYQPQHF.

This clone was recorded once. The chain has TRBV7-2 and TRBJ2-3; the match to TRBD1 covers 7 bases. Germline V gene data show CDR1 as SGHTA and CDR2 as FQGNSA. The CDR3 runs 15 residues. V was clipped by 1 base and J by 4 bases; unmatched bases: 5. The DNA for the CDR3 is TGTGCCAGCAGCTTAGATAGGGGGCGCTCAGATACGCAGTATTTT. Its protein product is CASSLDRGRSDTQYF.

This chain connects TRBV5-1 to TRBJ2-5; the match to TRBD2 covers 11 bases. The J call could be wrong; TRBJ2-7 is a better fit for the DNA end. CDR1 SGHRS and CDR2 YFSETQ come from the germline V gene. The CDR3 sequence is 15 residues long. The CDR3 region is CASSWALAGGNEQYF. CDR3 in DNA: TGCGCCAGCAGCTGGGCCCTAGCGGGAGGAAACGAGCAGTACTTC.

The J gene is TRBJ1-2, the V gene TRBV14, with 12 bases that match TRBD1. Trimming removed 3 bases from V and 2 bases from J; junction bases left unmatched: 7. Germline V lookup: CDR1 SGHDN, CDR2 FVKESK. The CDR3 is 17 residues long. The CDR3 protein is CASSQGTGGAGNYGYTF. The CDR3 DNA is TGTGCCAGCAGCCAGGGGACAGGGGGCGCGGGGAACTATGGCTACACCTTC.

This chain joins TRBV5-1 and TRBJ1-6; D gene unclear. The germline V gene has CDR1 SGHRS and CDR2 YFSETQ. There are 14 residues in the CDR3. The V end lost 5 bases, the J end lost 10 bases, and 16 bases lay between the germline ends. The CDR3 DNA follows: TGCGCCAGCAGGGGCACGGTGAACGGGTCACCCCTCCACTTT. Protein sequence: CASRGTVNGSPLHF.